The 19 T cell receptor beta chains below all came from one sample that was sequenced in a study of blood T cells in healthy people across ages. PCR was performed a second time for about 7 to 11 cycles using a sample-barcoded 5' primer and a J-beta primer mix. TCRdb reprocessed the 5' RACE reads with MiXCR, giving one entry per CDR3 protein. Of over 1,200,000 distinct CDR3 sequences listed, approximately 59% are singletons. Sequencing used blood. These receptors were obtained from a man between 18 and 35 years old in good health.

The rearrangement joins TRBV25-1 to TRBJ1-6; TRBD1 agrees at 10 bases. Germline assignment: CDR1 MGHDK and CDR2 SYGVNS. Unmatched junction bases numbered 5, after V lost 2 bases and J lost 10 bases. CDR3 length equals 15 residues. Written as DNA, the CDR3 is TGTGCCAGCAGTGAAGAGGGGACAGGGGTGTCACCCCTCCACTTT. Its protein is CASSEEGTGVSPLHF.

V is TRBV24-1 and J is TRBJ2-1; TRBD2 might be the D (6 bases). Per the germline V gene, CDR1 is KGHDR and CDR2 is SFDVKD. This CDR3 contains 15 residues. V shed 6 bases and J shed 0 bases, with 11 bases lying between them. CDR3 DNA sequence: TGTGCCACCAGTTATGACGGGAGCTCCTACAATGAGCAGTTCTTC. Amino acid sequence: CATSYDGSSYNEQFF.

The V gene is TRBV12-3 or TRBV12-4, the J gene TRBJ2-5; unclear D gene. Trimming stripped 2 bases from V and 5 bases from J, with 9 bases between. The CDR3 totals 13 residues. This CDR3 reads CASSLRPRETQYF. DNA for the CDR3: TGTGCCAGCAGTTTACGACCCCGGGAGACCCAGTACTTC.

This clonotype was picked up many times. This sequence joins TRBV3-1 and TRBJ2-7; the D gene is possibly TRBD2 (5 bases). The V end lost 2 bases, the J end lost 3 bases, and 5 bases lay between the germline ends. This CDR3 has 12 residues. Germline CDR1 LGHDT, CDR2 YNNKEL (reference sequence). CDR3 DNA: TGTGCCAGCAGCCAACGGGGCTACGAGCAGTACTTC. As protein: CASSQRGYEQYF.

The V and J genes are TRBV5-6 and TRBJ1-1; D is unresolved. V gave up 4 bases and J gave up 0 bases, with 13 bases separating them. This CDR3 spans 15 amino acids. The germline gives CDR1 SGHDT, CDR2 YYEEEE. CDR3 in amino acids: CASSPTDRLNTEAFF. The CDR3 bases are TGTGCCAGCAGCCCCACAGACCGATTGAACACTGAAGCTTTCTTT.

A note on this clonotype: A read error may account for a junction end that differs from germline. The chain joins TRBV7-8 to TRBJ2-1; D not certain. This CDR3 has 15 residues. The germline V gene encodes CDR1 SGHVS and CDR2 FQNEAQ. The CDR3 is CASSKDASSYNERFF. The CDR3 DNA follows: TGTGCCAGCAGCAAGGACGCGAGCTCCTACAATGAGCGGTTCTTC.

V usage is TRBV7-9 and J usage is TRBJ2-4, with D uncertain. V shed 0 bases and J shed 5 bases, with 11 bases lying between them. CDR1 and CDR2 (germline): SEHNR, FQNEAQ (reference sequence). This CDR3 has 15 amino acids. As DNA, the CDR3 is TGTGCCAGCAGCTTAGCGGTAGACGGGCAAAACATTCAGTACTTC. Amino acid sequence: CASSLAVDGQNIQYF.

This CDR3 reads CSATDTYNQPQHF. The CDR3 DNA follows: TGCAGTGCTACAGACACCTACAATCAGCCCCAGCATTTT. The chain carries TRBV20-1 and TRBJ1-5; the D is unclear. The CDR3 is made up of 13 amino acids. The V gene's germline CDR1 is DFQATT and CDR2 SNEGSKA (reference sequence). V was pared by 4 bases and J by 3 bases, with 10 bases between.

This clonotype was seen only a few times. This sequence joins TRBV12-3 or TRBV12-4 and TRBJ2-7; 10 positions agree with TRBD1. CDR3 length: 13 amino acids. V lost 6 bases and J lost 5; bases outside the gene matches: 4. The DNA for the CDR3 is TGTGCCAGCAGCGGGACAGGGGACAACGAGCAGTACTTC. It yields the protein CASSGTGDNEQYF.

V gene TRBV4-1 combines with J gene TRBJ1-6; 10 bases fit TRBD1. The V segment lost 2 bases and the J segment 7 bases; nucleotides outside the gene matches: 5. This CDR3 is 16 amino acids long. Germline loops: CDR1 MGHRA, CDR2 YSYEKL. DNA for the CDR3: TGCGCCAGCAGCCAAAAAGAGGGACAGGGGAATTCACCCCTCCACTTT. Translated, it gives CASSQKEGQGNSPLHF.

V is TRBV12-3 or TRBV12-4 and J is TRBJ1-4; no clear D. The CDR3 is made up of 15 amino acids. The germline V and J ends were trimmed by 3 bases and 0 bases, with 8 bases remaining between them. The DNA for the CDR3 is TGTGCCAGCAGTTTTGCGGCAGCAACTAATGAAAAACTGTTTTTT. Protein product: CASSFAAATNEKLFF.

This sequence joins TRBV7-9 and TRBJ2-3; 7 bases fit TRBD2. Germline CDR1 is SEHNR and CDR2 is FQNEAQ (reference sequence). The CDR3 runs 17 residues. V trimming: 3 bases; J trimming: 4 bases; junction bases outside the gene matches: 13. In DNA form, the CDR3 reads TGTGCCAGCAGCTTGTTATTTGGGGGGGGAGCCCCAGATACGCAGTATTTT. Its protein is CASSLLFGGGAPDTQYF.

V is TRBV12-3 or TRBV12-4 and J is TRBJ1-2; D call uncertain. The CDR3 covers 15 residues. V lost 4 bases to trimming and J lost 0 bases, with 12 bases between them. CDR3 protein: CASSSYTAPNYGYTF. CDR3 DNA sequence: TGTGCCAGCAGTTCCTACACCGCACCTAACTATGGCTACACCTTC.

The chain links TRBV6-2 or TRBV6-3 to TRBJ1-1; no clear D. The CDR3 consists of 12 residues. CDR1 is MNHEY and CDR2 is SVGEGT in the germline V gene. Trimming removed 6 bases at V and 7 bases at J, with 12 bases between. The CDR3 loop is CASRGPGFEAFF. DNA of the CDR3: TGTGCCAGCAGAGGGCCAGGATTTGAAGCTTTCTTT.

The rearrangement uses TRBV18 and TRBJ1-2, with TRBD1 matching over 8 bases. Unmatched junction bases numbered 5, after V lost 2 bases and J lost 6 bases. Germline CDR1 KGHSH, CDR2 LQKENI. The CDR3 consists of 14 residues. CDR3 bases: TGTGCCAGCTCACCAGAGACAGGGGTGGATGGCTACACCTTC. Translating it yields CASSPETGVDGYTF.

The chain carries TRBV2 and TRBJ2-5, with 9 bases fitting TRBD2. The CDR3 totals 15 residues. Losses at the gene ends were 3 bases for V and 3 bases for J; bases not matched to a gene: 5. Germline CDR1 and CDR2: SNHLY and FYNNEI. The CDR3 loop is CASSEVAGVEETQYF. CDR3 nucleotide sequence: TGTGCCAGCAGTGAGGTAGCGGGAGTTGAAGAGACCCAGTACTTC.

V usage is TRBV5-6 and J usage is TRBJ1-2; perhaps TRBD1 as D (6 bases). CDR3 length equals 11 residues. V shed 0 bases and J shed 9 bases, with 6 bases lying between them. Looked up from germline, CDR1 is SGHDT and CDR2 is YYEEEE. Here the CDR3 reads CASSLGDSYTF. CDR3 DNA: TGTGCCAGCAGCTTGGGGGACAGCTACACCTTC.

A few counts support this clonotype. The chain has TRBV6-6 and TRBJ1-2, with a possible D match to TRBD1 (6 bases). Germline-derived CDR1 and CDR2 are MNHNY and SVGAGI (reference sequence). The V and J ends lost 0 bases and 2 bases respectively, with 10 bases between them. This CDR3 is 15 amino acids long. The CDR3 reads CASSYSRQGNYGYTF. The CDR3 bases are TGTGCCAGCAGTTACTCGCGGCAGGGGAACTATGGCTACACCTTC.

The rearrangement links TRBV14 to TRBJ2-3, with 8 bases identical to TRBD2. The CDR3 sequence is 17 residues long. Germline trimming cut 0 bases from V and 2 bases from J; bases unmatched to any gene: 7. CDR1 is SGHDN and CDR2 is FVKESK in the germline V gene. CDR3 nucleotide sequence: TGTGCCAGCAGCCAAGAGAAGGGCGGGAGGACCACAGATACGCAGTATTTT. Encoded protein: CASSQEKGGRTTDTQYF.